This section outlines one T cell receptor beta chain sequence together with its context. Antigen: not known. This sample stems from a study of T-cell reconstitution after alpha-beta-depleted transplantation in children. Using unique molecular identifiers, the investigators prepared the TCRbeta library. TCRdb re-called the PCR reads with MiXCR, one entry per CDR3 protein. The table shows 500,000 to 750,000 distinct CDR3 sequences, with 10% to 15% occurring only once. The length of the CDR3 is 16 residues. Germline V CDR1 and CDR2: KGHSH, LQKENI. The V gene lost 3 bases and the J gene lost 0 bases, with 14 bases spanning the gap. Findings of the study overall: Some patients showed high day-60 TCRbeta diversity, which derived from surviving recipient T cells and thymic progenitors. At around two months after transplant, the alpha-beta T cells were reportedly derived from several hundred expanded clones that came from non-depleted graft cells. Once a year had passed after transplant, T-cell counts and diversity came mostly from newly produced T cells.

The sequencing used PBMCs, mostly from graft donor cells, collected 360 days after TCRalphabeta/CD19-depleted stem cell transplant. The chain recombines TRBV18 with TRBJ1-1; maybe TRBD1 (6 bases). The receptor's source is a male patient younger than 18 who had a stem cell transplant for acute myeloid leukemia, so the T cells may come from the graft donor. The CDR3 reads CASSPWGAVMNTEAFF. CDR3 in DNA: TGTGCCAGCTCACCCTGGGGGGCAGTCATGAACACTGAAGCTTTCTTT.